Listed below are T cell receptor beta chains from one sample, sequenced in a study of blood T cell repertoires in COVID-19. The assay was immunoSEQ multiplex PCR, and TCRdb's table has in-frame clones only and misses some. The profile shows roughly 200,000 clones, roughly 88% of them singletons. Sample: peripheral blood. The receptors shown here come from a man between 60 and 70 years old with acute or convalescent COVID-19. The CDR3 runs from the conserved cysteine through the conserved F or W. The D gene is left open where the match is weak.

d_gene: NA
j_gene: TRBJ1-1
v_gene: TRBV7-9
CDR3aa: CASSSQQKSNTEAFF

d_gene: TRBD2
j_gene: TRBJ2-1
v_gene: TRBV27
CDR3aa: CASKGLAGRKSSYNEQFF

d_gene: TRBD2
j_gene: TRBJ2-7
v_gene: TRBV11-2
CDR3aa: CASSLGPLAGGYEQYF

d_gene: NA
j_gene: TRBJ2-4
v_gene: TRBV7-9
CDR3aa: CASYPPGELAKNIQYF

d_gene: TRBD2
j_gene: TRBJ2-3
v_gene: TRBV6-2/TRBV6-3
CDR3aa: CASSYLSRAGGPKDTQYF

d_gene: TRBD2
j_gene: TRBJ2-1
v_gene: TRBV2
CDR3aa: CASSDQLAGVNEQFF

d_gene: NA
j_gene: TRBJ1-3
v_gene: TRBV5-1
CDR3aa: CASWAGGGGNTIYF

d_gene: NA
j_gene: TRBJ2-7
v_gene: TRBV28
CDR3aa: CASTRGDTYEQYF

d_gene: NA
j_gene: TRBJ2-2
v_gene: TRBV5-1
CDR3aa: CASSFNTGELFF

d_gene: TRBD1
j_gene: TRBJ1-4
v_gene: TRBV4-1
CDR3aa: CASSQTPGQVNEKLFF

d_gene: TRBD1
j_gene: TRBJ2-7
v_gene: TRBV6-4
CDR3aa: CASTQTRDRPNEQYF

d_gene: TRBD1
j_gene: TRBJ1-2
v_gene: TRBV12-5
CDR3aa: CASGAADRGVYGYTF

d_gene: NA
j_gene: TRBJ1-1
v_gene: TRBV7-2
CDR3aa: CASSNQGSGEAFF

d_gene: TRBD1
j_gene: TRBJ1-2
v_gene: TRBV10-3
CDR3aa: CAISTGTGPGYTF

d_gene: NA
j_gene: TRBJ2-1
v_gene: TRBV13
CDR3aa: CASSPHGEGYNEQFF

d_gene: TRBD1
j_gene: TRBJ2-7
v_gene: TRBV27
CDR3aa: CASSFNPGQPHHF

d_gene: NA
j_gene: TRBJ1-6
v_gene: TRBV5-1
CDR3aa: CASSRFGTPNNSPLHF

d_gene: NA
j_gene: TRBJ2-2
v_gene: TRBV9
CDR3aa: CASSVVSGELFF

d_gene: NA
j_gene: TRBJ1-4
v_gene: TRBV2
CDR3aa: CASTLYEKLFF

d_gene: TRBD1
j_gene: TRBJ2-3
v_gene: TRBV5-4
CDR3aa: CASSQTGRADTQYF